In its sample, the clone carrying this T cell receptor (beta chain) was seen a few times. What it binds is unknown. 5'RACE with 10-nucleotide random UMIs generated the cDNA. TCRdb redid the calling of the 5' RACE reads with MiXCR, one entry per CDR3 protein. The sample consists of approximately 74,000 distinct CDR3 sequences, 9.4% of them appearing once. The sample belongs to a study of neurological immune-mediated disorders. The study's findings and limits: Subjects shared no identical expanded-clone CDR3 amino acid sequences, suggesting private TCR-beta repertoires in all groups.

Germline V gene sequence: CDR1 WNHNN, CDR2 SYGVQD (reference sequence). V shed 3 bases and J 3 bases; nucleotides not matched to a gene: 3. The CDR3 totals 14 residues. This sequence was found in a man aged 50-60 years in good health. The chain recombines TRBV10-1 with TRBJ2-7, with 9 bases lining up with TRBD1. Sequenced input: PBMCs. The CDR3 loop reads CASSDPDRGYEQYF. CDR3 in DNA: TGCGCCAGCAGTGACCCGGACAGGGGCTACGAGCAGTACTTC.